This TCR beta chain came from a study of blood T cells in healthy people across ages. Trimming took 2 bases from V and 0 from J, leaving 9 bases between them. CDR3 length: 15 amino acids. Germline V CDR1 and CDR2: MNHEY, SMNVEV (reference sequence). This clonotype was picked up a small number of times. Then a second PCR, running roughly 7 to 11 cycles, was carried out with a sample-barcoded 5' primer and a J-beta primer mix. TCRdb analysed the 5' RACE reads with MiXCR anew, one entry per CDR3 protein. In the table there are 450,000 to 700,000 distinct CDR3 sequences, 27% of which are singletons. Sequencing used blood. V and J are TRBV27 and TRBJ2-3, with unresolved D. The origin of this receptor is a woman in her seventies in good health. The CDR3 reads CASSLGWPSTDTQYF. For the CDR3, the DNA is TGTGCCAGCAGTTTAGGATGGCCTAGCACAGATACGCAGTATTTT.